Here is one TCR beta chain with its context. Its cognate antigen is unknown. These data belong to a study of CD8+ T cells in alopecia areata. Once RNA had been extracted, it was reverse transcribed into cDNA to act as the sequencing template. Profiling relied on immunoSEQ multiplex PCR, and the TCRdb table lists in-frame clones only, not all of them. The sample lists around 180,000 clones, roughly three fifths occurring once. Documented treatment: oral pan-JAK inhibitor, 5-10 mg twice daily. Study results and limitations: More clonal than normal scalp was lesional scalp, particularly alopecia totalis/universalis. On tofacitinib, scalp clonality and expanded CD8+ clones among top 100 fell significantly.

This sequence was found in a human donor with alopecia areata. Sequences were derived from CD4+ T cells sorted from blood, sampled at roughly week 49, from a patient treated with tofacitinib.

The CDR3 is CASSTWTGTGVPYEQYF. The CDR3 DNA follows: TGTGCCAGCAGTACCTGGACCGGGACAGGGGTACCCTACGAGCAGTACTTC. V is TRBV25-1 and J is TRBJ2-7; 10 bases are a match to TRBD1. This CDR3 region has 17 residues. Germline V gene data show CDR1 as MGHDK and CDR2 as SYGVNS. V was pared by 5 bases and J by 2 bases, with 12 bases of the junction left unmatched.